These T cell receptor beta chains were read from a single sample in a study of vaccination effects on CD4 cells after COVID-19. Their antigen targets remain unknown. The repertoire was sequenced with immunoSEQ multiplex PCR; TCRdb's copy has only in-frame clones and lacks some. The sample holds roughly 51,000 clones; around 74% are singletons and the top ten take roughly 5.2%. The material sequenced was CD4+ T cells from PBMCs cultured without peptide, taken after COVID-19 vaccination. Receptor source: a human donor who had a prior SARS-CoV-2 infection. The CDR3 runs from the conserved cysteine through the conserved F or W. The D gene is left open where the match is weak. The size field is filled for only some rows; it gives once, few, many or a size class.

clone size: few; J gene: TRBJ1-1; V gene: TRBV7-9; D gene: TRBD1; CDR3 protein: CASSSTGTGGLEAFF; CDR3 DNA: TGTGCCAGCAGCTCAACCGGGACAGGGGGTCTGGAAGCTTTCTTT
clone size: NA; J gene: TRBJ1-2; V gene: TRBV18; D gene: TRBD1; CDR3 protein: CASSQDRVWYGYTF; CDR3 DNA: TGTGCCAGCTCACAGGACAGGGTTTGGTATGGCTACACCTTC
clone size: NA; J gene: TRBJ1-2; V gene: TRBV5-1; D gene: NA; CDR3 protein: CASSLEVGGDYGYTF; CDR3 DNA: TGCGCCAGCAGCTTGGAAGTAGGGGGGGACTATGGCTACACCTTC
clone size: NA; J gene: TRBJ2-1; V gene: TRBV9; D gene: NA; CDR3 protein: CASSVAGDSYNEQFF; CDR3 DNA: TGTGCCAGCAGCGTAGCTGGGGACTCCTACAATGAGCAGTTCTTC
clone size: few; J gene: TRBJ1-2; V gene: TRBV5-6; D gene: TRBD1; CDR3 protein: CASSLVSGGPYGYTF; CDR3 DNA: TGTGCCAGCAGCTTAGTCTCAGGGGGTCCCTATGGCTACACCTTC
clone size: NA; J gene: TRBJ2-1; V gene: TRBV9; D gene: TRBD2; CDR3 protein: CASSVAPSGGNNEQFF; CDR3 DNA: TGTGCCAGCAGCGTAGCTCCTAGCGGGGGAAACAATGAGCAGTTCTTC
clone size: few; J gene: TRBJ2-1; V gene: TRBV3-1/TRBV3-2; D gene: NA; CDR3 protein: CASSQDLISMGGLEQFF; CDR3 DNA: TGTGCCAGCAGCCAAGATTTAATTTCGATGGGGGGGCTTGAGCAGTTCTTC
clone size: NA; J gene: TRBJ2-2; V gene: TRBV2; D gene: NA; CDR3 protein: CASGGEGGDTGELFF; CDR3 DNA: TGTGCCAGCGGTGGGGAGGGGGGGGACACCGGGGAGCTGTTTTTT
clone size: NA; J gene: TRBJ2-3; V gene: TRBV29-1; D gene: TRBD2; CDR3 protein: CSVRGLAATSTDTQYF; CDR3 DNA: TGCAGCGTCCGGGGACTAGCGGCAACTAGCACAGATACGCAGTATTTT
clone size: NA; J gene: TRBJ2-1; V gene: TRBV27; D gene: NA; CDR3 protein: CASMRGAAFYNEQFF; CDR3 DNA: TGTGCCAGCATGAGGGGGGCGGCGTTCTACAATGAGCAGTTCTTC
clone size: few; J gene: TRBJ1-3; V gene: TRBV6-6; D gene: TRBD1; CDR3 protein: CASSYRTGDLRGTIYF; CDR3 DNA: TGTGCCAGCAGTTACCGGACAGGAGACCTCCGTGGCACCATATATTTT
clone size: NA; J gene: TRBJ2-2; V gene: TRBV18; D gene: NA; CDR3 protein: CASSPLGGDGELFF; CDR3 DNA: TGTGCCAGCTCACCTCTGGGCGGTGACGGGGAGCTGTTTTTT
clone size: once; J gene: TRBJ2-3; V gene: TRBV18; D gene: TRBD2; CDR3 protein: CASSPLPTSGGSDTQYF; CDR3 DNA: TGTGCCAGCTCTCCCCTACCGACTAGCGGGGGATCAGATACGCAGTATTTT
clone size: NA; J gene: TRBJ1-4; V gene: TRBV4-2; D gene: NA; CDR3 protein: CASSQSYSATNEKLFF; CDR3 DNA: TGTGCCAGCAGCCAATCTTACAGTGCAACTAATGAAAAACTGTTTTTT
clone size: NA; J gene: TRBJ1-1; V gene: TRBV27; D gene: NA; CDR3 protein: CASSKTPESTEAFF; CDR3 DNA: TGTGCCAGCAGTAAGACACCCGAGAGTACTGAAGCTTTCTTT
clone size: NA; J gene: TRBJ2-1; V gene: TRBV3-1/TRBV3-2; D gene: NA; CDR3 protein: CASSQGRPNEQFF; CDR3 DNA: TGTGCCAGCAGCCAAGGCCGACCGAATGAGCAGTTCTTC
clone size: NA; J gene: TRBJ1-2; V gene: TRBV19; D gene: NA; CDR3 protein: CASSRGTPGGYTF; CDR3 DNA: TGTGCCAGTAGCCGGGGGACACCCGGTGGCTACACCTTC
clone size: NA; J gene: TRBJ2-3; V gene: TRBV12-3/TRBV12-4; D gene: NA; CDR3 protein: CASSSITDTQYF; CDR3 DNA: TGTGCCAGCAGTTCGATAACAGATACGCAGTATTTT
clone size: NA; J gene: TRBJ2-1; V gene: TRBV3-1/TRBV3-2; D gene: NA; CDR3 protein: CASSQPGNSHNEQFF; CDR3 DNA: TGTGCCAGCAGCCAACCCGGGAATTCCCACAATGAGCAGTTCTTC
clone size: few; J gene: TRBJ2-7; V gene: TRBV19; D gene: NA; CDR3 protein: CASSIPGYEQYF; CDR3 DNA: TGTGCCAGTAGTATTCCCGGATACGAGCAGTACTTC
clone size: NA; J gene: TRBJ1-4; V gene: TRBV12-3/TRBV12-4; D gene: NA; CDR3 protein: CASSNGVASKLFF; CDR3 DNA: TGTGCCAGCAGCAACGGAGTTGCGTCAAAACTGTTTTTT
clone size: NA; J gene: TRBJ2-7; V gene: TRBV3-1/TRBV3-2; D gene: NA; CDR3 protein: CASSQDSSRVYEQYF; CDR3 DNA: TGTGCCAGCAGCCAAGATTCGTCCAGGGTCTACGAGCAGTACTTC
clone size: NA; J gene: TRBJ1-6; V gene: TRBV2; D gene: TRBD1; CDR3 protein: CASSERDRPYSPLHF; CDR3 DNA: TGTGCCAGCAGTGAAAGGGACAGACCTTATTCACCCCTCCACTTT
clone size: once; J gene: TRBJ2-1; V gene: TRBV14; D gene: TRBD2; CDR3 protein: CASSLGLAGVNEQFF; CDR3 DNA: TGTGCCAGCAGCCTCGGACTAGCGGGGGTCAATGAGCAGTTCTTC
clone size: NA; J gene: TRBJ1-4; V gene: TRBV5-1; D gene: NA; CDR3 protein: CASSLDGGYQATNEKLFF; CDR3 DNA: TGCGCCAGCAGCTTGGATGGGGGATATCAGGCAACTAATGAAAAACTGTTTTTT
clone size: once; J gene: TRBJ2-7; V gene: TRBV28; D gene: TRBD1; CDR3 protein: CASRFPQGAHEQYF; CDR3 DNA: TGTGCCAGCAGATTTCCCCAGGGGGCCCACGAGCAGTACTTC
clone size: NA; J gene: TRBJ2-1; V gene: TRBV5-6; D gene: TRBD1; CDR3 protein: CASSFAGGGGNEQFF; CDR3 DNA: TGTGCCAGCAGCTTTGCAGGGGGCGGTGGCAATGAGCAGTTCTTC
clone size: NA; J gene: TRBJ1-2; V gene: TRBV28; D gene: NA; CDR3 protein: CASSFITAGLYGYTF; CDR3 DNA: TGTGCCAGCAGTTTTATCACGGCAGGACTCTATGGCTACACCTTC
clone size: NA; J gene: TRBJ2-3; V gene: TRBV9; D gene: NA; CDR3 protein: CASSLRDTMADTQYF; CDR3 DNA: TGTGCCAGCAGCTTAAGGGACACCATGGCGGATACGCAGTATTTT
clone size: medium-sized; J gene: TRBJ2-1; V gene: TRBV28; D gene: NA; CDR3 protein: CASSLYRREQFF; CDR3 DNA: TGTGCCAGCAGTCTTTATAGGCGTGAGCAGTTCTTC
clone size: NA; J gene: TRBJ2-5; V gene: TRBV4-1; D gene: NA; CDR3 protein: CASSQEETQYF; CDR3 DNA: TGCGCCAGCAGCCAAGAAGAGACCCAGTACTTC
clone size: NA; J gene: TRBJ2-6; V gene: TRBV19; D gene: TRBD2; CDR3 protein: CASGEGYPGANVLTF; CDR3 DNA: TGTGCCAGTGGGGAGGGGTACCCTGGGGCCAACGTCCTGACTTTC